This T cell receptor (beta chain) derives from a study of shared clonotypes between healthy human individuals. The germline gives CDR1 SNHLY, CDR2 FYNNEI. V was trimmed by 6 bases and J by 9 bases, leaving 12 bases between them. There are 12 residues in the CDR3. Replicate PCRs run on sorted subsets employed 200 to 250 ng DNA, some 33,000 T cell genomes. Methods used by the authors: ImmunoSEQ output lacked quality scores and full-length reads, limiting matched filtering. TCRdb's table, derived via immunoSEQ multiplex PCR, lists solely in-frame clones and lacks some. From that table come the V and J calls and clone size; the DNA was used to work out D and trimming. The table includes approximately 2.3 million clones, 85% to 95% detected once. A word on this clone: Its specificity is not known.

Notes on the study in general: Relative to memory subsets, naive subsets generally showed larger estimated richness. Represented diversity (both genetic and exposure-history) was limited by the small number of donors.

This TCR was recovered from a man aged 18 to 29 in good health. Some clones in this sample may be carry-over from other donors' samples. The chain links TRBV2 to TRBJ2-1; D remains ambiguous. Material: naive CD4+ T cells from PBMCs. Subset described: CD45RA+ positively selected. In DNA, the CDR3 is TGTGCCAGCAGCCTAGAATCGCCTGAGCAGTTCTTC. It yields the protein CASSLESPEQFF.